These 16 T cell receptor beta chains came from one sample sequenced in a study of T cell changes during pregnancy in multiple sclerosis. Assay: immunoSEQ multiplex PCR; the TCRdb copy retains only in-frame clones and omits some. The sample consists of 70,000 to 90,000 clones, over 80% of them appearing once. The sequences come from PBMCs, collected in the first trimester of pregnancy. All receptors come from a female donor in good health, serving as a control in a pregnancy study. Some clones in this sample may be carry-over from other donors' samples.

The rearrangement uses TRBV6-1 and TRBJ2-2, with D possibly matching TRBD2 (6 bases). With 4 bases removed from V and 3 bases from J, the gap between germline ends came to 12 bases. CDR3 length equals 15 residues. From germline, CDR1 is MNHNS and CDR2 SASEGT. The chain's CDR3 is CASSGSGGDTGELFF. The DNA of the CDR3 is TGTGCCAGCAGTGGGTCCGGGGGTGACACCGGGGAGCTGTTTTTT.

The chain combines TRBV15 with TRBJ2-7; 10 positions match TRBD2. Germline V CDR1 and CDR2: LNHNV, YYDKDF (reference sequence). Trimming removed 0 bases from V and 0 bases from J; junction bases left unmatched: 8. The CDR3 sequence is 18 residues long. CDR3 residues: CATSRDHLASGSSYEQYF. The CDR3 coding sequence is TGTGCCACCAGCAGAGATCATTTAGCTAGCGGGAGCTCCTACGAGCAGTACTTC.

The genes are TRBV10-2 and TRBJ1-5; 8 bases map to TRBD1. CDR1 is WSHSY and CDR2 is SAAADI in the germline V gene. J lost 5 bases, V lost 0 bases, and 6 bases had no gene match. CDR3 length: 16 residues. CDR3 region: CASSESDRGVDQPQHF. CDR3 nucleotides: TGCGCCAGCAGTGAGTCCGACAGGGGAGTTGATCAGCCCCAGCATTTT.

This CDR3 reads CASSRPILEDEQYF. The CDR3 region has the DNA TGTGCCAGCAGTCGCCCGATTCTGGAGGACGAGCAGTACTTC. The chain links TRBV6-5 to TRBJ2-7; weak D call: TRBD2 (5 bases). The V end was cut by 5 bases, the J end by 5 bases, with 16 bases between. The CDR3 runs to 14 residues. The germline CDR1 and CDR2 sequences are MNHEY and SVGAGI.

This clone has a single count. The chain combines TRBV7-2 with TRBJ2-5; TRBD1 is a possible D gene (6 bases). Germline assignment: CDR1 SGHTA and CDR2 FQGNSA. This CDR3 has 13 residues. The germline V and J ends were trimmed by 4 bases and 5 bases, with 11 bases remaining between them. CDR3 nucleotide sequence: TGTGCCAGCAGCTACACGAGGGGGGAGACCCAGTACTTC. This gives the protein CASSYTRGETQYF.

The chain uses TRBV2 and TRBJ1-1; D may be TRBD1 (6 bases). The germline gives CDR1 SNHLY, CDR2 FYNNEI. The CDR3 contains 14 residues. Trimming took 5 bases from V and 1 from J, leaving 11 bases between them. The CDR3 reads CASSRDNPNTEAFF. The CDR3 DNA follows: TGTGCCAGCAGTCGGGACAACCCGAACACTGAAGCTTTCTTT. The full variable domain, in which reference TRBV2 and TRBJ1-1 provide the parts outside the CDR3, is EPEVTQTPSHQVTQMGQEVILRCVPISNHLYFYWYRQILGQKVEFLVSFYNNEISEKSEIFDDQFSVERPDGSNFTLKIRSTKLEDSAMYFCASSRDNPNTEAFFGQGTRLTVV.

The CDR3 DNA follows: TGTGCCAGCAGTGCCATCCGGCTAGCGGGGACAGATACGCAGTATTTT. The encoded protein is CASSAIRLAGTDTQYF. The chain combines TRBV6-6 with TRBJ2-3; 9 nucleotides match TRBD2. The CDR3 loop spans 16 amino acids. After removal of 5 bases from V and 3 bases from J, the junction contained 9 bases not matched to a gene. The germline CDR1 and CDR2 sequences are MNHNY and SVGAGI (reference sequence).

This clone was observed a single time. The rearrangement links TRBV28 to TRBJ2-7, with a weak D call TRBD2 (5 bases). Per germline, CDR1 MDHEN and CDR2 SYDVKM. This CDR3 region has 12 residues. V lost 3 bases, J lost 5 bases, and 8 bases lay in between. The CDR3 coding sequence is TGTGCCAGCAGTTTTGACGGGGACGAGCAGTACTTC. Translation gives CASSFDGDEQYF.

The chain has TRBV4-1 and TRBJ2-5; 9 bases fit TRBD1. Germline V lookup: CDR1 MGHRA, CDR2 YSYEKL. V lost 1 base, J lost 13 bases, and 13 bases stayed unmatched. This CDR3 has 15 amino acids. DNA of the CDR3: TGCGCCAGCAGCCAAGCCTCCGGGACAGGGCATATTTCGTACTTC. Protein product: CASSQASGTGHISYF.

This chain uses TRBV5-4 with TRBJ2-2, with TRBD2 matching 10 bases. Losses at the gene ends were 2 bases for V and 9 bases for J; bases not matched to a gene: 16. Germline CDR1 and CDR2: SGHNT and YYREEE (reference sequence). This CDR3 region has 18 residues. CDR3 protein: CASSFCLAGGTTCRELFF. The CDR3 DNA follows: TGTGCCAGCAGCTTCTGTTTAGCGGGGGGCACGACCTGTAGGGAGCTGTTTTTT.

The chain couples TRBV28 to TRBJ1-2, with a possible D match to TRBD1 (5 bases). Trimming took off 6 bases at V and 4 bases at J, with 18 bases between the two ends. Germline V gene data show CDR1 as MDHEN and CDR2 as SYDVKM. There are 15 residues in the CDR3. CDR3 protein: CASSTNLRDSYGYTF. In DNA form, the CDR3 reads TGTGCCAGCAGCACCAACCTCAGGGATTCCTATGGCTACACCTTC.

The rearrangement uses TRBV7-9 and TRBJ2-1; 7 positions match TRBD1. Trimming cost V 5 bases and J 1 base; bases outside gene matches: 8. This CDR3 has 16 amino acids. Germline CDR1 and CDR2: SEHNR and FQNEAQ (reference sequence). CDR3 bases: TGTGCCAGCAGCCCGAGGGACAGCAAGTCCTACAATGAGCAGTTCTTC. Its translation: CASSPRDSKSYNEQFF.

This clone was seen once. The genes are TRBV7-9 and TRBJ2-2, with 8 bases matching TRBD2. The CDR3 sequence is 18 residues long. V shed 2 bases and J 5 bases; nucleotides not matched to a gene: 13. Per germline, CDR1 SEHNR and CDR2 FQNEAQ (reference sequence). The CDR3 loop reads CASSLIGSVLAGTGELFF. The CDR3 bases are TGTGCCAGCAGCTTAATCGGGTCGGTGTTAGCGGGAACCGGGGAGCTGTTTTTT.

The J gene is TRBJ1-5, the V gene TRBV10-3, with D possibly being TRBD1 (5 bases). CDR1 ENHRY and CDR2 SYGVKD come from the germline V gene. Trimming took off 0 bases at V and 8 bases at J, with 11 bases between the two ends. The CDR3 is made up of 14 amino acids. In DNA form, the CDR3 reads TGTGCCATCAGTGAGTCGTGGGGGGAAGAGCCCCAGCATTTT. It yields the protein CAISESWGEEPQHF.

The rearrangement joins TRBV6-6 to TRBJ2-7; 9 bases align to TRBD1. Germline V gene sequence: CDR1 MNHNY, CDR2 SVGAGI (reference sequence). This CDR3 has 13 residues. V gave up 6 bases and J gave up 7 bases; unmatched junction bases: 7. The CDR3 loop is CASSLQGAVEQYF. DNA of the CDR3: TGTGCCAGCAGCCTACAGGGGGCGGTGGAGCAGTACTTC.

The chain links TRBV6-6 to TRBJ2-5; tentative D call: TRBD2 (5 bases). This CDR3 is 15 amino acids long. The germline V gene has CDR1 MNHNY and CDR2 SVGAGI (reference sequence). Trimming took off 0 bases at V and 2 bases at J, with 10 bases between the two ends. The CDR3 loop is CASSYSQRRQETQYF. CDR3 bases: TGTGCCAGCAGTTACTCCCAGCGGAGACAAGAGACCCAGTACTTC.